What follows is one T cell receptor beta chain and its context. The target antigen is unknown. Isolated RNA was reverse transcribed into cDNA used as the sequencing template. Clones were read by immunoSEQ multiplex PCR, and TCRdb kept only the in-frame ones, dropping some. The top ten hold less than 5% of the sample, which has 150,000 to 200,000 clones, roughly 50% seen once. The V gene lost 0 bases and the J gene lost 8 bases, with 17 bases spanning the gap. The germline gives CDR1 SGHRS, CDR2 YFSETQ. The CDR3 has 15 amino acids. This entry is derived from a study of CD8+ T cells in alopecia areata. Study conclusions and caveats: Affected lesional scalp, above all in alopecia totalis/universalis, was more clonal than normal scalp. Among the cells sequenced in scalp samples are also the resident alphabeta T cells of normal skin.

The clonotype was recovered from a human donor in good health. V is TRBV5-1 and J is TRBJ1-2, with no clear D. The sequencing input was CD4+ T cells sorted from blood. CDR3 sequence: CASSLGLSRSGGYTF. The CDR3 DNA is TGCGCCAGCAGCTTGGGGTTGTCCCGGAGCGGCGGCTACACCTTC.